Included here is one T cell receptor beta chain sequence, with context. This sample includes further DNA sequences coding for the same CDR3. The V gene end was trimmed by 4 bases and the J gene end by 3 bases; junction bases not matched to a gene: 6. Germline lookup yields CDR1 SGDLS and CDR2 YYNGEE. The CDR3 contains 16 residues. Sequencing used immunoSEQ multiplex PCR; TCRdb keeps in-frame clones, though not all of them. The data hold around 110,000 clones, with roughly 80% observed a single time. This sample is part of a study of PD-1 blockade in mismatch repair-deficient tumors. This sequence was found in an adult with mismatch repair-deficient cancer. The chain has TRBV9 and TRBJ1-5, with 11 bases aligning to TRBD1. The sequencing here drew on peripheral blood, taken around 60 weeks after starting pembrolizumab. CDR3 DNA sequence: TGTGCCAGCAGCTCCGGGACAGGGGGTATCAATCAGCCCCAGCATTTT. Protein: CASSSGTGGINQPQHF. The full variable domain, in which reference TRBV9 and TRBJ1-5 provide the parts outside the CDR3, is DSGVTQTPKHLITATGQRVTLRCSPRSGDLSVYWYQQSLDQGLQFLIQYYNGEERAKGNILERFSAQQFPDLHSELNLSSLELGDSALYFCASSSGTGGINQPQHFGDGTRLSIL.